What follows are 19 T cell receptor beta chains derived from one specimen sequenced in a study of OX40 agonist ivuxolimab in advanced cancers. Here immunoSEQ multiplex PCR was the method, and the copy in TCRdb shows in-frame clones only, minus some. The repertoire includes 30,000 to 40,000 clones, about nine tenths of them detected once, and approximately 10% sits in the top ten. The sequencing used CD4+ or CD8+ T cells sorted from blood, collected in a trial of the OX40 agonist ivuxolimab. All receptors derive from an adult with an advanced solid tumor such as melanoma, head and neck, liver or kidney cancer.

The chain carries TRBV27 and TRBJ1-2; D remains ambiguous. The V and J ends lost 0 bases and 2 bases respectively, with 10 bases between them. The CDR3 has 15 residues. The V gene's germline CDR1 is MNHEY and CDR2 SMNVEV (reference sequence). The CDR3 region has the DNA TGTGCCAGCAGTTTATCAGGCGGATACAACTATGGCTACACCTTC. It codes for CASSLSGGYNYGYTF.

This chain links TRBV9 with TRBJ2-6; D may be TRBD2 (6 bases). Germline CDR1 SGDLS, CDR2 YYNGEE. The CDR3 extends over 15 amino acids. V was pared by 5 bases and J by 4 bases, with 13 bases between. In DNA, the CDR3 is TGTGCCAGCAGTTTTTCGGGAGCCGGGGCCAACGTCCTGACTTTC. This codes for CASSFSGAGANVLTF.

V is TRBV7-6 and J is TRBJ2-7, with 7 bases matching TRBD1. The germline V gene has CDR1 SGHVS and CDR2 FNYEAQ. V was clipped by 1 base and J by 5 bases; unmatched bases: 2. The CDR3 has 13 residues. The CDR3 DNA reads as TGTGCCAGCAGCTTAGGAGACAGGGACGAGCAGTACTTC. It codes for CASSLGDRDEQYF.

The rearrangement uses TRBV19 and TRBJ2-5; D is possibly TRBD1 or TRBD2 (5 bases each). The CDR3 extends over 14 amino acids. The germline V and J ends were trimmed by 3 bases and 3 bases, with 11 bases remaining between them. From germline, CDR1 is LNHDA and CDR2 SQIVND (reference sequence). As DNA, the CDR3 is TGTGCCAGTAGTATGAGGGGATGGAAAGAGACCCAGTACTTC. Protein sequence: CASSMRGWKETQYF.

Note on this clone: Other DNA sequences from this sample encode an identical CDR3 as well. V is TRBV9 and J is TRBJ2-1; D may be TRBD2 (6 bases). The CDR3 spans 14 residues. The germline gives CDR1 SGDLS, CDR2 YYNGEE. The V and J ends lost 0 bases and 6 bases respectively, with 10 bases between them. The CDR3 sequence: CASSVEMGLNEQFF. DNA of the CDR3: TGTGCCAGCAGCGTAGAAATGGGACTCAATGAGCAGTTCTTC.

The J gene is TRBJ2-4, the V gene TRBV7-9; 8 bases line up with TRBD1. Germline assignment: CDR1 SEHNR and CDR2 FQNEAQ (reference sequence). V lost 3 bases to trimming and J lost 3 bases; unmatched junction nucleotides: 7. This CDR3 has 16 amino acids. The CDR3 spells CASSFGRGRGKNIQYF. The DNA of the CDR3 is TGTGCCAGCAGCTTTGGCAGGGGGCGGGGCAAAAACATTCAGTACTTC. Together with reference TRBV7-9 and TRBJ2-4, the CDR3 gives the full variable domain: DTGVSQNPRHKITKRGQNVTFRCDPISEHNRLYWYRQTLGQGPEFLTYFQNEAQLEKSRLLSDRFSAERPKGSFSTLEIQRTEQGDSAMYLCASSFGRGRGKNIQYFGAGTRLSVL.

This rearrangement joins TRBV18 to TRBJ2-1; D unresolved. V dropped 10 bases and J dropped 9 bases, with 16 bases sitting between them. Germline V lookup: CDR1 KGHSH, CDR2 LQKENI. The CDR3 loop spans 12 amino acids. The CDR3 nucleotides read TGTGCCACCACTTCCGGTGGGCCTGAGCAGTTCTTC. Translating it yields CATTSGGPEQFF.

The CDR3 DNA follows: TGTGCCAGCAGGACCCGACTAGCGGCCGAGCAGTACTTC. Residues: CASRTRLAAEQYF. The chain has TRBV28 and TRBJ2-7, with 9 positions matching TRBD2. The CDR3 consists of 13 residues. Germline CDR1 and CDR2: MDHEN and SYDVKM. Germline trimming cut 6 bases from V and 6 bases from J; bases unmatched to any gene: 6.

This clone appeared a single time. The CDR3 loop is CASSLRQASYNEQFF. In DNA form, the CDR3 reads TGTGCCAGCAGCCTCCGACAGGCGTCCTACAATGAGCAGTTCTTC. The chain couples TRBV7-3 to TRBJ2-1; tentatively, D is TRBD1 (6 bases). CDR1 and CDR2 from the germline V gene are SGHTA and FQGTGA. The CDR3 runs 15 residues. V dropped 5 bases and J dropped 1 base, with 12 bases sitting between them.

This chain connects TRBV6-5 to TRBJ2-7, with D perhaps TRBD1 (6 bases). V was pared by 8 bases and J by 3 bases, with 14 bases between. There are 13 residues in the CDR3. CDR1 is MNHEY, CDR2 SVGAGI, per germline. The CDR3 loop reads CASGDINGYEQYF. The DNA of the CDR3 is TGTGCCAGCGGGGACATCAATGGCTACGAGCAGTACTTC.

This clone appeared once. The genes are TRBV10-3 and TRBJ1-3; D is uncertain. CDR1 is ENHRY and CDR2 is SYGVKD in the germline V gene. This CDR3 is built from 15 residues. V lost 4 bases and J lost 0, with 10 bases in between. The CDR3 sequence: CAISGGKGSGNTIYF. CDR3 bases: TGTGCCATCAGTGGAGGAAAAGGCTCTGGAAACACCATATATTTT.

The chain has TRBV15 and TRBJ2-1; D gene uncertain. The ends were cut back, 3 bases at V and 6 bases at J, with 15 bases in the middle. This CDR3 is built from 15 residues. From germline, CDR1 is LNHNV and CDR2 YYDKDF (reference sequence). The CDR3 protein is CATSSSVELINEQFF. The CDR3 DNA reads as TGTGCCACCAGCAGCAGCGTAGAGCTGATCAATGAGCAGTTCTTC.

The rearrangement joins TRBV11-3 to TRBJ1-2; the match to TRBD1 covers 7 bases. Trimming took 5 bases from V and 5 from J; bases not matched to a gene: 5. The germline CDR1 and CDR2 sequences are SGHNT and YENEEA. The CDR3 consists of 13 residues. CDR3 amino acids: CASSTDRVYGYTF. CDR3 nucleotide sequence: TGTGCCAGCAGCACAGACAGGGTTTATGGCTACACCTTC.

V is TRBV12-5 and J is TRBJ2-5; D may be TRBD1 or TRBD2 (6 bases each). The V end was cut by 7 bases, the J end by 7 bases, with 13 bases between. The CDR3 is 12 amino acids. The germline CDR1 and CDR2 sequences are LGHNT and FRNRAP. The CDR3 loop reads CASEAEGGTQYF. The DNA of the CDR3 is TGTGCTAGTGAAGCGGAGGGGGGGACCCAGTACTTC.

This clone turned up a few times. The V call is TRBV5-1, the J call TRBJ2-1; no clear D. Looked up from germline, CDR1 is SGHRS and CDR2 is YFSETQ. Trimming took 0 bases from V and 2 from J, leaving 9 bases between them. The CDR3 covers 15 residues. Here the CDR3 reads CASSLVGPPYNEQFF. The DNA for the CDR3 is TGCGCCAGCAGCTTGGTCGGCCCCCCCTACAATGAGCAGTTCTTC.

This clone was seen once. The rearrangement uses TRBV28 and TRBJ2-2; 9 bases are a match to TRBD2. Germline V gene data show CDR1 as MDHEN and CDR2 as SYDVKM. The V segment lost 5 bases and the J segment 2 bases; nucleotides outside the gene matches: 3. The CDR3 is 15 amino acids. CDR3 nucleotides: TGTGCCAGCAGTCCCGGGACTAGCAACACCGGGGAGCTGTTTTTT. This gives the protein CASSPGTSNTGELFF.

The chain combines TRBV19 with TRBJ2-1; D unclear. The ends were cut back, 5 bases at V and 7 bases at J, with 6 bases in the middle. This CDR3 is 11 amino acids long. Germline values: CDR1 LNHDA, CDR2 SQIVND (reference sequence). CDR3 in DNA: TGTGCCAGTAGTCTGACGAATGAGCAGTTCTTC. It yields the protein CASSLTNEQFF.

CDR3 amino acids: CASSLSRTSGRYEQYF. The CDR3, as DNA: TGTGCCAGCAGTTTATCCAGGACTAGCGGGAGGTACGAGCAGTACTTC. This rearrangement joins TRBV27 to TRBJ2-7; 14 positions agree with TRBD2. The germline V gene has CDR1 MNHEY and CDR2 SMNVEV (reference sequence). V was clipped by 0 bases and J by 4 bases; unmatched bases: 2. The CDR3 consists of 16 residues.

This clone was observed a handful of times. The CDR3 DNA follows: TGTGCCAGCAGCCAGAGGGGGTTCGCTGAAGCTTTCTTT. Amino acids: CASSQRGFAEAFF. The chain employs TRBV9 and TRBJ1-1; possible D gene TRBD1, 6 bases. Germline CDR1 is SGDLS and CDR2 is YYNGEE. The CDR3 is 13 residues long. V shed 4 bases and J shed 6 bases, with 13 bases lying between them.